Each of the 12 T cell receptor beta chains below was sequenced from the same sample in a study of T cell repertoires in cytomegalovirus infection. TCRdb used MiXCR to reprocess the reads, holding one entry per CDR3 protein. Of some 180,000 distinct CDR3 sequences in the sample, roughly a sixth were seen once. The specimen was CD8+ T cells from PBMCs. The source is a human donor in good health (CMV status not recorded). Some clones in this sample may be carry-over from other donors' samples.

V gene TRBV28 combines with J gene TRBJ1-5; tentative D call: TRBD1 (6 bases). Between the trimmed V and J ends, which lost 5 bases and 7 bases, there was a span of 15 bases. This CDR3 has 14 residues. Germline CDR1 MDHEN, CDR2 SYDVKM. CDR3 sequence reads: CASSTWGADQPQHF. DNA for the CDR3: TGTGCCAGCAGTACCTGGGGGGCGGACCAGCCCCAGCATTTT.

This clonotype was detected a few times. This chain links TRBV27 with TRBJ2-7, with a weak D call TRBD1 (5 bases). Germline lookup yields CDR1 MNHEY and CDR2 SMNVEV (reference sequence). V was clipped by 5 bases and J by 2 bases, with 10 bases between them. CDR3 length: 13 residues. CDR3 coding DNA: TGTGCCAGCAGTCCCCTCAGGGCCTACGAGCAGTACTTC. It specifies CASSPLRAYEQYF.

This clonotype occurred a few times. The chain employs TRBV24-1 and TRBJ2-2, with 9 positions matching TRBD1. This CDR3 spans 15 amino acids. Germline V lookup: CDR1 KGHDR, CDR2 SFDVKD. V lost 11 bases, J lost 4 bases, and 10 bases stayed unmatched. CDR3 DNA: TGTGCCAGCCAGCCGGGACAGGGAACCACCGGGGAGCTGTTTTTT. Translated, it gives CASQPGQGTTGELFF.

J is TRBJ1-2 and V is TRBV29-1; maybe TRBD1 (5 bases). Germline CDR1 reads SQVTM; CDR2 reads ANQGSEA. The CDR3 sequence is 11 residues long. Trimming took off 6 bases at V and 8 bases at J, with 13 bases between the two ends. Here the CDR3 DNA reads TGCAGCGTCCCTGGTCGGGGCGGCTACACCTTC. This codes for CSVPGRGGYTF. Full variable domain (missing parts from reference TRBV29-1 and TRBJ1-2): SAVISQKPSRDICQRGTSLTIQCQVDSQVTMMFWYRQQPGQSLTLIATANQGSEATYESGFVIDKFPISRPNLTFSTLTVSNMSPEDSSIYLCSVPGRGGYTFGSGTRLTVV.

J is TRBJ2-2 and V is TRBV7-6, with a weak D call TRBD1 (6 bases). The V gene lost 4 bases and the J gene lost 2 bases, with 11 bases spanning the gap. The CDR3 runs to 15 residues. Germline V CDR1 and CDR2: SGHVS, FNYEAQ. The CDR3 region is CASSSRDTNTGELFF. The CDR3 DNA is TGTGCCAGCAGCTCCCGGGACACCAACACCGGGGAGCTGTTTTTT.

The genes are TRBV7-9 and TRBJ1-2; D may be TRBD1 (6 bases). Trimming left V 1 base short and J 6 bases short, with 18 bases between. The CDR3 runs to 16 residues. CDR1 and CDR2 (germline): SEHNR, FQNEAQ (reference sequence). The CDR3: CASSLGRGWSNHGYTF. CDR3 in DNA: TGTGCCAGCAGCTTAGGAAGGGGGTGGTCCAATCATGGCTACACCTTC.

This clonotype was recorded at least ten times. The chain carries TRBV7-8 and TRBJ1-1; TRBD1 might be the D (6 bases). Germline CDR1 and CDR2: SGHVS and FQNEAQ. The CDR3 length is 16 residues. Deletions cut 1 base from V and 3 bases from J, with 15 bases between. In DNA form, the CDR3 reads TGTGCCAGCAGCTTAGAGAACGGGGGCGCGTACACTGAAGCTTTCTTT. As protein: CASSLENGGAYTEAFF.

This clonotype appeared a few times. The rearrangement links TRBV7-2 to TRBJ1-6, with 9 bases identical to TRBD1. V gave up 4 bases and J gave up 7 bases; unmatched junction bases: 11. CDR1 and CDR2 (germline): SGHTA, FQGNSA. The CDR3 has 17 residues. The CDR3 DNA reads TGTGCCAGCAGCTCCGACCCGGGACAGGGAGAAAATTCACCCCTCCACTTT. Translating it yields CASSSDPGQGENSPLHF.

This chain joins TRBV4-3 and TRBJ2-7; no reliable D call. The V end lost 4 bases, the J end lost 6 bases, and 16 bases lay between the germline ends. There are 14 residues in the CDR3. CDR1 and CDR2 from the germline V gene are LGHNA and YSLEER. CDR3 protein: CASSPEGPRAEQYF. Here the CDR3 DNA reads TGCGCCAGCAGCCCGGAAGGACCGCGAGCCGAGCAGTACTTC.

This clonotype was found a few times. V is TRBV29-1 and J is TRBJ2-7; 8 nucleotides match TRBD1. CDR3 size: 14 residues. V trimming: 6 bases; J trimming: 0 bases; junction bases outside the gene matches: 7. Germline CDR1 is SQVTM and CDR2 is ANQGSEA. The CDR3 nucleotides read TGCAGCGTGGGGGGACAGGCCCCCTCCTACGAGCAGTACTTC. This gives the protein CSVGGQAPSYEQYF.

This clonotype appeared a few times. V gene TRBV7-9 combines with J gene TRBJ1-6; 8 positions match TRBD1. V lost 5 bases, J lost 9 bases, and 9 bases stayed unmatched. From germline, CDR1 is SEHNR and CDR2 FQNEAQ (reference sequence). CDR3 length: 15 residues. The CDR3 region is CASSPTGTGSSPLHF. In nucleotides, the CDR3 is TGTGCCAGCAGCCCAACCGGGACAGGCAGTTCACCCCTCCACTTT.

The V gene is TRBV2, the J gene TRBJ2-7, with D unclear. The germline V gene encodes CDR1 SNHLY and CDR2 FYNNEI. The germline V and J ends were trimmed by 2 bases and 7 bases, with 9 bases remaining between them. The CDR3 spans 12 residues. The CDR3 nucleotides read TGTGCCAGCAGTGAAAGCGCTTTAGAGCAGTACTTC. The encoded protein is CASSESALEQYF.